The clone carrying this T cell receptor (beta chain) came up a few times. Its antigen is not known. Libraries were prepared by immunoSEQ multiplex PCR; TCRdb keeps only in-frame clonotypes and omits some of them. In the table there are 400,000 to 500,000 clones, approximately 90% of which are singletons. The source of the sample is a study of Ad26.COV2.S vaccination and SARS-CoV-2 variants. CDR1 and CDR2 from the germline V gene are SGHVS and FNYEAQ. Trimming pared 6 bases from V and 1 base from J, leaving 13 bases between. The CDR3 runs to 15 residues. Treatment indicated: roughly 20 received Ad26.COV2.S at low or high dose, single or two shots; several received placebo; per-sample allocation not given. Following the first vaccine or placebo injection, samples were taken on day 63. The donor was a Boston adult aged 18-55 years. Vaccination employed an Ad26 vector expressing the Wuhan-strain SARS-CoV-2 spike.

Study results and caveats: Post-vaccination breadth of spike-specific CD8+ and CD4+ T cell responses was reportedly substantial.

The V and J genes are TRBV7-6 and TRBJ1-3; possibly TRBD1 for D (5 bases). This TCR was recovered from a person aged 18-60 years who received the Ad26.COV2.S COVID-19 vaccine or a placebo. The sample consisted of peripheral blood, taken in a trial of Ad26.COV2.S vaccine versus placebo. CDR3 amino acids: CASRPTGGSGNTIYF. CDR3 coding DNA: TGTGCCAGCAGGCCTACAGGAGGGTCTGGAAACACCATATATTTT.